These 11 T cell receptor beta chains originate from one sample sequenced in a study of CXCR3-negative and CXCR3-positive naive CD8 T cells. The antigens of these receptors remain unknown. Study-level points and caveats: Naive CXCR3-positive cells had TRB CDR3s more hydrophobic than those of CXCR3-negative naive cells.

Libraries were UMI-labeled 5' RACE TRB cDNA. TCRdb reprocessed the 5' RACE reads; each CDR3 protein has one entry and no DNA is given. The sample table sets out about 51,000 distinct CDR3 sequences. Input material: naive CXCR3+ CD8+ T cells from blood. Subset denoted: CD45RO-CCR7+CD27+CD95- naive CD8+ T cells expressing CXCR3 (TNR3+). The origin of the receptors is a human donor in good health. Some clones in this sample may be carry-over from other donors' samples.

The V gene is TRBV3-1, the J gene TRBJ2-3; as DNA is missing, the TRBD2 call by TCRdb cannot be tested. Germline V gene data show CDR1 as LGHDT and CDR2 as YNNKEL (reference sequence). The CDR3 is made up of 15 amino acids. The CDR3 region is CASSSAGTVVDTQYF.

This chain uses TRBV25-1 with TRBJ2-1; the TCRdb D gene call, TRBD1, has no DNA to confirm it. Per germline, CDR1 MGHDK and CDR2 SYGVNS. This CDR3 region has 16 residues. The chain's CDR3 is CASSEYDRATYNEQFF.

The chain combines TRBV3-1 with TRBJ2-2; TCRdb gives TRBD1 as the D gene, but with no DNA this cannot be confirmed. The CDR3 extends over 15 amino acids. From germline, CDR1 is LGHDT and CDR2 YNNKEL (reference sequence). The CDR3 is CASSRTGQGTGELFF.

This clonotype is medium-sized (0.01 to 0.1%) by frequency. The chain carries TRBV29-1 and TRBJ2-5; there is no DNA to check the TCRdb D call of TRBD1. CDR3 length: 12 amino acids. CDR1 and CDR2 from the germline V gene are SQVTM and ANQGSEA. The CDR3 here is CSVDPQPRTQYF.

The rearrangement uses TRBV6-5 and TRBJ2-2; the TCRdb call, TRBD2, lacks DNA for checking. Germline CDR1 and CDR2: MNHEY and SVGAGI. The CDR3 is 15 amino acids. The CDR3 sequence is CASSYSAGGHGELFF.

The chain couples TRBV14 to TRBJ1-2; TCRdb reports TRBD1, a call that lacks DNA to check it against. CDR1 is SGHDN and CDR2 is FVKESK in the germline V gene. CDR3 length equals 15 residues. The CDR3 sequence: CASSQDPGHGDGYTF.

The CDR3 protein is CASSLYGTHVTYEQYF. This rearrangement joins TRBV28 to TRBJ2-7; with no DNA, the TCRdb D assignment of TRBD2 cannot be verified. The CDR3 extends over 16 amino acids. Germline loops: CDR1 MDHEN, CDR2 SYDVKM.

V usage is TRBV21-1 and J usage is TRBJ1-5; the D call from TCRdb, TRBD1, cannot be confirmed without DNA. TRBV21-1 is labeled a pseudogene. This CDR3 comprises 15 residues. CDR3 sequence reads: CASSRPWGGNQPQHF.

The chain couples TRBV7-9 to TRBJ1-1; the TCRdb call, TRBD1, lacks DNA for checking. CDR1 and CDR2 from the germline V gene are SEHNR and FQNEAQ (reference sequence). The CDR3 contains 15 residues. The CDR3 sequence is CASSPRTAGYTEAFF.

The chain employs TRBV7-8 and TRBJ2-7. The CDR3 is made up of 13 amino acids. Germline lookup yields CDR1 SGHVS and CDR2 FQNEAQ. CDR3 sequence reads: CASSLLGDYEQYF. Full variable domain (missing parts from reference TRBV7-8 and TRBJ2-7): GAGVSQSPRYKVAKRGQDVALRCDPISGHVSLFWYQQALGQGPEFLTYFQNEAQLDKSGLPSDRFFAERPEGSVSTLKIQRTQQEDSAVYLCASSLLGDYEQYFGPGTRLTVT.

The rearrangement links TRBV10-3 to TRBJ1-2; the TCRdb D gene call, TRBD1, has no DNA to confirm it. The CDR3 consists of 14 residues. Germline V gives CDR1 ENHRY, CDR2 SYGVKD. Here the CDR3 reads CAISESQGRGGYTF.